This T cell receptor (beta chain) comes out of a study of shared clonotypes between healthy human individuals. Study results and caveats: It was only blood that was sampled, and tissue repertoires likely differ. In general, naive subsets displayed greater estimated richness than memory subsets did.

Per the germline V gene, CDR1 is SGHRS and CDR2 is YFSETQ. V was trimmed by 7 bases and J by 2 bases, leaving 9 bases between them. The CDR3 contains 13 residues. Deep was the level at which the assay was run. Here immunoSEQ multiplex PCR was the method, and the copy in TCRdb shows in-frame clones only, minus some. The sample shows more than 550,000 clones, over 60% of them seen only once. Donors, without exception, were Caucasian adults residing in Nashville, Tennessee. For this clone: What it recognizes is unknown.

This TCR was sampled from a woman aged 30 to 39 in good health. This chain uses TRBV5-1 with TRBJ2-2; no clear D. Sample: memory CD4+ T cells sorted from blood. Sample subset: CD45RA-negative fraction. The chain's CDR3 is CASWAANTGELFF. For the CDR3, the DNA is TGCGCCAGCTGGGCAGCCAACACCGGGGAGCTGTTTTTT.